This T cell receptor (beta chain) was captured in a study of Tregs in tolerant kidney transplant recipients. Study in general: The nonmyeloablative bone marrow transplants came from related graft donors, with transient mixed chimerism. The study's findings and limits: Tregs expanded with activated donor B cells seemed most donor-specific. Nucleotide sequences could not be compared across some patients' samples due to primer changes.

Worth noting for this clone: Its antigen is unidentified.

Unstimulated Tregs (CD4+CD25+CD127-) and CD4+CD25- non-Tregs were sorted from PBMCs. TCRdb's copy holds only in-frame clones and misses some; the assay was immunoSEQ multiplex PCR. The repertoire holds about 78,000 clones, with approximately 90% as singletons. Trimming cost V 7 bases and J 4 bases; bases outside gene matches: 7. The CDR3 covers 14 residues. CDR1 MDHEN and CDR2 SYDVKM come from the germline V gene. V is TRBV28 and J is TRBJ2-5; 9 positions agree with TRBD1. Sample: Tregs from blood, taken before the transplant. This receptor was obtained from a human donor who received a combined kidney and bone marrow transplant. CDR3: CASTLTGGTETQYF. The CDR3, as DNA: TGTGCCAGCACACTGACAGGGGGAACAGAGACCCAGTACTTC. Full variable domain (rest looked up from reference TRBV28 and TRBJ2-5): DVKVTQSSRYLVKRTGEKVFLECVQDMDHENMFWYRQDPGLGLRLIYFSYDVKMKEKGDIPEGYSVSREKKERFSLILESASTNQTSMYLCASTLTGGTETQYFGPGTRLLVL.